Sequencing of this T cell receptor beta chain was carried out in a study of cytomegalovirus exposure and HLA in healthy donors. Notes on the study in general: For presence/absence analyses, sequencing depth was assumed to be roughly uniform across donors. Most TCR beta V segments were productive about 90% or about 30% of the time in an earlier analysis.

Healthy bone marrow donors formed the donor group. This CDR3 comprises 14 residues. Germline values: CDR1 SGHAT, CDR2 FQNNGV. J lost 7 bases, V lost 4 bases, and 4 bases had no gene match. The PCR was carried out with 60 Vbeta primers and 13 Jbeta primers. In the source study's methods: An analysis that came later counted 80 million or so unique TCR beta chains, some 11 million shared. Here immunoSEQ multiplex PCR was the method, and the copy in TCRdb shows in-frame clones only, minus some. The DNA was the basis for D and trimming; V, J and clone size are from that table. In the table there are about 190,000 clones, around 85% of which are singletons. To note about this clone: Antigen specificity is unknown.

The chain links TRBV11-2 to TRBJ1-6, with 7 nucleotides matching TRBD1. The clonotype originates from a man over 45 in good health and CMV-seronegative. The source material was PBMCs. The CDR3 region is CASSYGTENSPLHF. CDR3 sequence (DNA): TGTGCCAGCAGCTATGGGACAGAGAATTCACCCCTCCACTTT.